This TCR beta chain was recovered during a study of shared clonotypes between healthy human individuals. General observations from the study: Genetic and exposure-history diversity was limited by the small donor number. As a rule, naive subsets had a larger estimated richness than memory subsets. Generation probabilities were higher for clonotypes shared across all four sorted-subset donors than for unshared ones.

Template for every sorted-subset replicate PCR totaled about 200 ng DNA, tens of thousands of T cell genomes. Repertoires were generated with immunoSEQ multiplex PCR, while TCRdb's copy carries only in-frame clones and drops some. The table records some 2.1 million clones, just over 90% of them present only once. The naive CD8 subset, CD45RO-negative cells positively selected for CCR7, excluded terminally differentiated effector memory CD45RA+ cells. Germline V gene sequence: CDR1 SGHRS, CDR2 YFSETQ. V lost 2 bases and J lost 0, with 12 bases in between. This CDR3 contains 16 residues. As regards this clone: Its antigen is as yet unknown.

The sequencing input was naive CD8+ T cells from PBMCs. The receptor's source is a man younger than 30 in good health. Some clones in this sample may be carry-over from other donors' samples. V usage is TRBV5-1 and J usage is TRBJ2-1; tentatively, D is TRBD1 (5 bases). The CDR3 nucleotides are TGCGCCAGCAGCTTCGACGCCACAGGCTCCTACAATGAGCAGTTCTTC. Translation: CASSFDATGSYNEQFF.